This record covers a single T cell receptor (beta chain). V was trimmed by 7 bases and J by 7 bases, leaving 19 bases between them. The CDR3 contains 13 residues. In germline, CDR1 is SQVTM, CDR2 ANQGSEA. The method was immunoSEQ multiplex PCR; TCRdb's version includes in-frame clones alone and lacks a portion of them. The top ten hold around 6% of the sample, which has roughly 200,000 clones, around 79% seen once. This sample was taken from a study of blood T cell repertoires in COVID-19. The overall study: Acute-phase and convalescent COVID-19 samples originated in the United States, Italy and Spain. Sources were T cells, B-cell-depleted T cells, or PBMCs; the material itself was cDNA or gDNA.

Patients at the Seattle site were enrolled during active infection and followed longitudinally. The source material was peripheral blood. The TCR originated in a woman aged 40-49 years with COVID-19, enrolled during active disease. This chain joins TRBV29-1 and TRBJ1-2; the D is unclear. CDR3 DNA: TGCAGCGCCCCACACCTATCCGGAGGTGGCTACACCTTC. Amino acids: CSAPHLSGGGYTF.